This TCR beta chain comes out of a study of blood T cell repertoires in COVID-19. For the study at large: The origin of the acute and convalescent COVID-19 samples was the United States, Italy and Spain. T cells, B-cell-depleted T cells, or PBMCs supplied cDNA or gDNA.

In the source study's methods: From reference gene primer amplification, estimates of nucleated cell counts were derived. Sequencing was performed with immunoSEQ multiplex PCR; in TCRdb, only in-frame clones are kept and a portion is missing. V, J and clone size derive from that table, while D and trimming were established from the DNA sequence. The table has 350,000 to 450,000 clones, around 85% seen once. Looked up from germline, CDR1 is LGHDT and CDR2 is YNNKEL (reference sequence). CDR3 length: 15 amino acids. Trimming took 7 bases from V and 2 from J, leaving 15 bases between them. Sequenced sample: peripheral blood. The chain has TRBV3-1 (or the pseudogene TRBV3-2) and TRBJ2-1, with D maybe TRBD2 (6 bases). This receptor was obtained from a woman aged 18-35 years with acute or convalescent COVID-19. CDR3 nucleotide sequence: TGTGCCAGCACCGGGGGACGGTCTACCTACAATGAGCAGTTCTTC. This gives the protein CASTGGRSTYNEQFF.